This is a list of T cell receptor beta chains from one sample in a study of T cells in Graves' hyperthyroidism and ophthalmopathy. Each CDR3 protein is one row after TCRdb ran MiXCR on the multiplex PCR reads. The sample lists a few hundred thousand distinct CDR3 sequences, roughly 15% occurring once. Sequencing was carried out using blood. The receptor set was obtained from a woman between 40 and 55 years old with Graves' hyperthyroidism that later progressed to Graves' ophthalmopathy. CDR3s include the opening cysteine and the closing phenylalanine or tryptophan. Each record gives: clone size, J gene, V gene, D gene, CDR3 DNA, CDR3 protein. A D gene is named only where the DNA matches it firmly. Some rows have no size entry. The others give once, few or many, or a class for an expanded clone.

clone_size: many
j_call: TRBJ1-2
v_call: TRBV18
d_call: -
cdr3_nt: TGTGCCAGCTCACGAGACGGGCAGAGTAACTATGGCTACACCTTC
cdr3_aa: CASSRDGQSNYGYTF

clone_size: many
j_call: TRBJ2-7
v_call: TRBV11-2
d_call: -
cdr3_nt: TGTGCCAGCCGGGACATCAAACATTCCGAGCAGTACTTC
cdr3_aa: CASRDIKHSEQYF

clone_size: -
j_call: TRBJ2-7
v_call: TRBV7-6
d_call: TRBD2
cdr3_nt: TGTGCCAGCAGCTCCGGACTAGCGGGGAACTCCTACGAGCAGTACTTC
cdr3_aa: CASSSGLAGNSYEQYF

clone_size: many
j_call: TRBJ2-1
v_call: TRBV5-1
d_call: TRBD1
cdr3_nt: TGCGCCAGCAGCGGAGGACAGGGGGCGAGTGGAAATGAGCAGTTCTTC
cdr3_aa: CASSGGQGASGNEQFF

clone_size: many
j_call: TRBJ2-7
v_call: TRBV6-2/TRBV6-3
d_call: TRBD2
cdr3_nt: TGTGCCAGCAGGGCGGGACTAGCACTCTACGAGCAGTACTTC
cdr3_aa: CASRAGLALYEQYF

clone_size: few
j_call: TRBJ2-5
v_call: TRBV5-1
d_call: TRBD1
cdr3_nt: TGCGCCAGCAGCTTGGGACAGGGGTACGTTCAAGAGACCCAGTACTTC
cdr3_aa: CASSLGQGYVQETQYF

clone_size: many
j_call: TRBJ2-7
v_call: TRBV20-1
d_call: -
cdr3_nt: TGCAGTGCCACCGGAGGGGGGAGGGCCTTTGCGTACGAGCAGTACTTC
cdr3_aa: CSATGGGRAFAYEQYF

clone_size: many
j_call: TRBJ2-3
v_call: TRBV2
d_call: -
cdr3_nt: TGTGCCAGCCGGGAGCGGCACACAGATACGCAGTATTTT
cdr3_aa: CASRERHTDTQYF

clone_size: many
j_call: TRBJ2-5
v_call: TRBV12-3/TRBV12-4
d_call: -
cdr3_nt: TGTGCCAGCAGAACCGCGGGGTTCCAAGAGACCCAGTACTTC
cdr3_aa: CASRTAGFQETQYF

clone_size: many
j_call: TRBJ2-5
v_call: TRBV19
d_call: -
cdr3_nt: TGTGCCAGTAGTATAGGGTGGAGGGACAACCAAGAGACCCAGTACTTC
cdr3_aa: CASSIGWRDNQETQYF

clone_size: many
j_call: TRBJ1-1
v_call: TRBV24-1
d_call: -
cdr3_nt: TGTGCCACCAGTGATTCTGAGTCCCGGAACACTGAAGCTTTCTTT
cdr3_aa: CATSDSESRNTEAFF

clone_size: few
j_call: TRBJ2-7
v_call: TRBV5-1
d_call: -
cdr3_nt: TGCGCCAGCGCTTCAGGGGTGGGCTACGAGCAGTACTTC
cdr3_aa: CASASGVGYEQYF

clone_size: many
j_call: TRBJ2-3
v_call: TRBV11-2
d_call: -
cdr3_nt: TGTGCCAGCAGCTTCGGGGGTTCAGATACGCAGTATTTT
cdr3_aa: CASSFGGSDTQYF

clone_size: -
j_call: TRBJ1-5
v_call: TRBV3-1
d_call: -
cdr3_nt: TGTGCCAGCAGCCAAGGCGATGATAGCAATCAGCCCCAGCATTTT
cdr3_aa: CASSQGDDSNQPQHF

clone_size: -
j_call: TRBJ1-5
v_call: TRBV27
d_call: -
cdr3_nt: TGTGCCAGCACCAAAAAAGGGGGGCAGCCCCAGCATTTT
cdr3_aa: CASTKKGGQPQHF

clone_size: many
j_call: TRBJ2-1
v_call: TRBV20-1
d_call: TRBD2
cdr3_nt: TGCTCAACTAGCGGGAGGGCCAGTAATGAGCAGTTCTTC
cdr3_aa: CSTSGRASNEQFF

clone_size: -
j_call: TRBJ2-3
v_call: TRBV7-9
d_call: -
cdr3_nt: TGTGCCAGTTTGACATACTACACAGATACGCAGTATTTT
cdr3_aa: CASLTYYTDTQYF

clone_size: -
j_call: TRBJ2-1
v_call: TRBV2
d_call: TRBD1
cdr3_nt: TGTGCCAGCAGTGAAGTGGGACAGAGATACAATGAGCAGTTCTTC
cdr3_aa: CASSEVGQRYNEQFF

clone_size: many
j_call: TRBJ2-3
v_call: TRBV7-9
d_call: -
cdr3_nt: TGTGCCAGCAGCTTAGATCCAGCGGGAGATACGCAGTATTTT
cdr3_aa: CASSLDPAGDTQYF

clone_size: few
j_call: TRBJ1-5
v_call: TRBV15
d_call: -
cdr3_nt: TGTGCCACCAGCAGGGACTTCCAGCCCCAGCATTTT
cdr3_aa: CATSRDFQPQHF

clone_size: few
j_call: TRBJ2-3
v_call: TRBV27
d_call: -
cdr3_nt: TGTGCCAGCAGTTTCCGGAGAGGGGATACGCAGTATTTT
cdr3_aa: CASSFRRGDTQYF

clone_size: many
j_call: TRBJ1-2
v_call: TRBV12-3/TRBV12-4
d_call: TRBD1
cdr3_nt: TGTGCCAGCAGGCTGACAGGGACTAACTATGGCTACACCTTC
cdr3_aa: CASRLTGTNYGYTF

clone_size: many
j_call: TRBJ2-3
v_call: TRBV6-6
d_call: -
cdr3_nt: TGTGCCAGCAGTTACTCGAGTTCCCTCCCCCCAGATACGCAGTATTTT
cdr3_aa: CASSYSSSLPPDTQYF